The clone carrying this T cell receptor beta chain was seen just once. The data stem from a study of blood T cell repertoires in COVID-19. About the study: The origin of the acute and convalescent COVID-19 samples was the United States, Italy and Spain.

There are 16 residues in the CDR3. Trimming at V came to 2 bases and at J to 1 base, leaving 6 bases not matched to a gene. Germline CDR1 is LNHDA and CDR2 is SQIVND (reference sequence). This study enrolled people aged roughly 18 to 89 from about 26 US geographic areas. Recovered status in Cohort 3 required two negative PCRs, clearance, or symptom resolution. Authors' data handling: By means of reference gene primer amplification, nucleated cell counts were estimated. Data came from immunoSEQ multiplex PCR; TCRdb stores just in-frame clones and leaves some out. The DNA was the basis for D and trimming; V, J and clone size are from that table. The sample lists fewer than 500,000 clones, approximately 87% occurring once.

This clonotype was obtained from a man aged 25-45 years who had recovered from COVID-19. This sequence joins TRBV19 and TRBJ1-2; 8 nucleotides align to TRBD1. The specimen sequenced was PBMCs or T cells enriched from blood (not recorded which). In DNA form, the CDR3 reads TGTGCCAGTAGTATAAAAGGACAGGGAGGTAACTATGGCTACACCTTC. Translating gives CASSIKGQGGNYGYTF.